The text below deals with one T cell receptor (beta chain). The entry originates in a study of OX40 agonist ivuxolimab in advanced cancers. Study context: Patients were dosed intravenously with ivuxolimab at 0.01 to 10 mg/kg every 2 weeks.

Clones were sequenced by immunoSEQ multiplex PCR, and TCRdb holds only the in-frame ones, with some missing. Of tens of thousands of clones in the sample, around 83% were seen once. Trimming took 7 bases from V and 2 from J, leaving 12 bases between them. The CDR3 runs to 13 residues. Looked up from germline, CDR1 is SNHLY and CDR2 is FYNNEI. This sequence originates from an adult with an advanced solid tumor such as melanoma, head and neck, liver or kidney cancer. V is TRBV2 and J is TRBJ2-7; no definite D call. The starting material was CD4+ or CD8+ T cells sorted from blood, obtained in a trial of the OX40 agonist ivuxolimab. CDR3 protein: CASTQAPAYEQYF. The CDR3 DNA sequence: TGTGCCAGCACCCAAGCCCCAGCCTACGAGCAGTACTTC. The full variable domain, rest sourced from reference TRBV2 and TRBJ2-7, is EPEVTQTPSHQVTQMGQEVILRCVPISNHLYFYWYRQILGQKVEFLVSFYNNEISEKSEIFDDQFSVERPDGSNFTLKIRSTKLEDSAMYFCASTQAPAYEQYFGPGTRLTVT.